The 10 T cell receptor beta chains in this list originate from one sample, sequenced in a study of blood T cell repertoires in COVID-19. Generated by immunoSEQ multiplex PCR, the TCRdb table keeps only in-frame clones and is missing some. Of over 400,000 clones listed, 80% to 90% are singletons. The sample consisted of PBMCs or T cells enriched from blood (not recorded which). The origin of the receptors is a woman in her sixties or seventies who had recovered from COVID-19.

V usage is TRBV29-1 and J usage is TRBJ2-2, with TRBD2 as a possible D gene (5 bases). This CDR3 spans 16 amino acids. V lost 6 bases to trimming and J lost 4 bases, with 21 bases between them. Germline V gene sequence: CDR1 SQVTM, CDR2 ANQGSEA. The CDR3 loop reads CSVIKSGGMGTGELFF. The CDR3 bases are TGCAGCGTCATTAAATCCGGAGGCATGGGCACCGGGGAGCTGTTTTTT.

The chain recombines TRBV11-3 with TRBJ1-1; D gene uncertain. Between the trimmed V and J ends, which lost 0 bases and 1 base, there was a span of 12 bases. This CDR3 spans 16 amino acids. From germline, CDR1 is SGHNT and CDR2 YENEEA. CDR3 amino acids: CASSLDLYRKNTEAFF. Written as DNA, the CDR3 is TGTGCCAGCAGCTTAGATCTGTACAGAAAGAACACTGAAGCTTTCTTT.

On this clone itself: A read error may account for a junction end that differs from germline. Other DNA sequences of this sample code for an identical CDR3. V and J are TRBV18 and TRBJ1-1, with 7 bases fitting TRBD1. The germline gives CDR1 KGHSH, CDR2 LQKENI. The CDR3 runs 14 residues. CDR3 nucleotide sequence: TGTGCCAGCTCTCCACAGGGGTTGAACACTGAAGCTTTCTTT. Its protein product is CASSPQGLNTEAFF.

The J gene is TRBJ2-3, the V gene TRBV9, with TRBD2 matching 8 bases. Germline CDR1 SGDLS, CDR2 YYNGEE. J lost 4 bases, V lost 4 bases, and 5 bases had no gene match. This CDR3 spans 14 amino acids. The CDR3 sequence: CASSLRTSPDTQYF. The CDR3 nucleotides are TGTGCCAGCAGCCTGAGGACTAGCCCAGATACGCAGTATTTT.

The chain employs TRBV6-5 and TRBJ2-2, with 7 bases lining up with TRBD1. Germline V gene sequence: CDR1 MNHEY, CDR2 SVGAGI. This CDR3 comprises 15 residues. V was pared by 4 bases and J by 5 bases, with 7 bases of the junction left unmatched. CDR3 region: CASSSGQFFTGELFF. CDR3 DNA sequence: TGTGCCAGCAGTTCGGGACAGTTCTTTACCGGGGAGCTGTTTTTT.

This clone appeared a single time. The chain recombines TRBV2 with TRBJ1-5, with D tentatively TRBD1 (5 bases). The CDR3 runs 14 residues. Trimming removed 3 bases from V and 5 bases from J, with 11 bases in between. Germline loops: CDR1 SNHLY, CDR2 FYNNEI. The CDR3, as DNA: TGTGCCAGCAGTGATAGGGGCGGATATCAGCCCCAGCATTTT. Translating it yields CASSDRGGYQPQHF.

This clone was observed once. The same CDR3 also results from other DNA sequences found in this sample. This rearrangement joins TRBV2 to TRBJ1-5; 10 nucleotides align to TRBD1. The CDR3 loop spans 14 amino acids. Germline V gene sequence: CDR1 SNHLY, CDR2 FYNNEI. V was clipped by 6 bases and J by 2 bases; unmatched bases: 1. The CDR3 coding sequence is TGTGCCAGCAGCGGGACAGGGGGCAATCAGCCCCAGCATTTT. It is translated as CASSGTGGNQPQHF.

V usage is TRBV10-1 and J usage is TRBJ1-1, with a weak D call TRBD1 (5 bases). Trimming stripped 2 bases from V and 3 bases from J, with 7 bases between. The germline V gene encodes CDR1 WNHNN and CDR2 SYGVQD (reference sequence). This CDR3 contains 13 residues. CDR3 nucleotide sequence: TGCGCCAGCAGTGAGCTCAGGGACACTGAAGCTTTCTTT. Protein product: CASSELRDTEAFF.

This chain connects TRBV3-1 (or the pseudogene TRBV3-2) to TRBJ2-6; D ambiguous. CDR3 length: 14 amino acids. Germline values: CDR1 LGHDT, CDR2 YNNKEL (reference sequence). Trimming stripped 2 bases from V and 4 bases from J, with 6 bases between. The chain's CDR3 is CASSQKTGANVLTF. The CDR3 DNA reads TGTGCCAGCAGCCAAAAGACAGGGGCCAACGTCCTGACTTTC.

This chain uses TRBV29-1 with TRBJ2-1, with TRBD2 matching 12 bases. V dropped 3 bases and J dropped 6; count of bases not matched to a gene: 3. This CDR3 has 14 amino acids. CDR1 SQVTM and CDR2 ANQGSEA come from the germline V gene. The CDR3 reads CSVDWTSGANEQFF. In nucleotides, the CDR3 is TGCAGCGTTGATTGGACTAGCGGGGCCAATGAGCAGTTCTTC.